This is a list of T cell receptor beta chains from one sample in a study of blood T cell repertoires in COVID-19. The assay was immunoSEQ multiplex PCR, and TCRdb's table has in-frame clones only and misses some. The sample holds more than 250,000 clones; roughly 89% are singletons and the top ten take about 5.7%. Source material: PBMCs or T cells enriched from blood (not recorded which). Every receptor here comes from a woman aged 40 to 50 who had recovered from COVID-19. Each CDR3 is given with its conserved first and last residue. D genes are given only for firm matches. Clone size is given for some rows only: seen once, a few or many times, or a class if the clone is expanded.

v_gene: TRBV29-1; len: 16; j_gene: TRBJ1-4; abundance: .; d_gene: TRBD1; CDR3nt: TGCAGCGTTCTGGACAGGGGGCGCGGTCCGCAAGAAAAACTGTTTTTT; CDR3aa: CSVLDRGRGPQEKLFF
v_gene: TRBV27; len: 16; j_gene: TRBJ1-5; abundance: .; d_gene: .; CDR3nt: TGTGCCAGCAGTCCAAGCGGGGCCCTTGGGTGGCAGCCCCAGCATTTT; CDR3aa: CASSPSGALGWQPQHF
v_gene: TRBV5-1; len: 15; j_gene: TRBJ2-3; abundance: .; d_gene: TRBD2; CDR3nt: TGCGCCAGCACTCCTATAGCGGGAGGGGTTGATACGCAGTATTTT; CDR3aa: CASTPIAGGVDTQYF
v_gene: TRBV5-1; len: 14; j_gene: TRBJ2-3; abundance: .; d_gene: TRBD2; CDR3nt: TGCGCCAGCAATGGACTAGCGGGCACAGATACGCAGTATTTT; CDR3aa: CASNGLAGTDTQYF
v_gene: TRBV7-2; len: 15; j_gene: TRBJ2-7; abundance: .; d_gene: TRBD1; CDR3nt: TGTGCCAGCAGCTTCACCGCGACAGGGCCGCGGGAGCAGTACTTC; CDR3aa: CASSFTATGPREQYF
v_gene: TRBV5-6; len: 16; j_gene: TRBJ2-1; abundance: .; d_gene: .; CDR3nt: TGTGCCAGCAGCCAGCCTGCCGGGACTTTTTACAATGAGCAGTTCTTC; CDR3aa: CASSQPAGTFYNEQFF
v_gene: TRBV28; len: 14; j_gene: TRBJ2-7; abundance: once; d_gene: .; CDR3nt: TGTGCCAGCAGTCCAGGGGGGTTGAGCTACGAGCAGTACTTC; CDR3aa: CASSPGGLSYEQYF
v_gene: TRBV27; len: 16; j_gene: TRBJ2-1; abundance: .; d_gene: .; CDR3nt: TGTGCCAGCAGTTTAATCGCGAGCGGAGGATACAATGAGCAGTTCTTC; CDR3aa: CASSLIASGGYNEQFF
v_gene: TRBV5-1; len: 14; j_gene: TRBJ2-2; abundance: .; d_gene: TRBD2; CDR3nt: TGCGCCAGCAGCCACGGACTAGCGGTCGGGGAGCTGTTTTTT; CDR3aa: CASSHGLAVGELFF
v_gene: TRBV27; len: 15; j_gene: TRBJ2-1; abundance: .; d_gene: TRBD2; CDR3nt: TGTGCCAGCAGTTCGGGACTAGCGTCGGGCAATGAGCAGTTCTTC; CDR3aa: CASSSGLASGNEQFF
v_gene: TRBV7-8; len: 18; j_gene: TRBJ1-3; abundance: .; d_gene: .; CDR3nt: TGTGCCAGCAGCTTAGGGGTCCAGGGGCTAAGCAAAGGAAACACCATATATTTT; CDR3aa: CASSLGVQGLSKGNTIYF
v_gene: TRBV13; len: 14; j_gene: TRBJ1-1; abundance: .; d_gene: .; CDR3nt: TGTGCCAGCAGCCCGTTGCCGGGTAACACTGAAGCTTTCTTT; CDR3aa: CASSPLPGNTEAFF
v_gene: TRBV9; len: 15; j_gene: TRBJ2-7; abundance: few; d_gene: TRBD2; CDR3nt: TGTGCCAGCAGCAGAGCAGCTTTAGCGGGTCACGAGCAGTACTTC; CDR3aa: CASSRAALAGHEQYF
v_gene: TRBV7-3; len: 13; j_gene: TRBJ1-2; abundance: .; d_gene: .; CDR3nt: TGTGCCAGCAGCTTAGACAGGCTCAATGGCTACACCTTC; CDR3aa: CASSLDRLNGYTF
v_gene: TRBV5-1; len: 14; j_gene: TRBJ2-7; abundance: .; d_gene: TRBD1; CDR3nt: TGCGCCAGCAGCCCATCGGGACAGGGCGGCGAGCAGTACTTC; CDR3aa: CASSPSGQGGEQYF
v_gene: TRBV11-2; len: 12; j_gene: TRBJ2-7; abundance: once; d_gene: .; CDR3nt: TGTGCCAGCAGCTTGCGATACTACGAGCAGTACTTC; CDR3aa: CASSLRYYEQYF
v_gene: TRBV28; len: 14; j_gene: TRBJ1-5; abundance: few; d_gene: .; CDR3nt: TGTGCCAGCAGTTGGGAACAGGTCAATCAGCCCCAGCATTTT; CDR3aa: CASSWEQVNQPQHF
v_gene: TRBV6-5; len: 14; j_gene: TRBJ1-4; abundance: .; d_gene: .; CDR3nt: TGTGCCAGCAGTTACAGGGAGTCACGTGAAAAACTGTTTTTT; CDR3aa: CASSYRESREKLFF
v_gene: TRBV24-1; len: 16; j_gene: TRBJ2-7; abundance: .; d_gene: .; CDR3nt: TGTGCCACCAGTGATTCCAGACTGGGACTGGGGTACGAGCAGTACTTC; CDR3aa: CATSDSRLGLGYEQYF
v_gene: TRBV19; len: 15; j_gene: TRBJ2-1; abundance: .; d_gene: TRBD2; CDR3nt: TGTGCCAGTAGTCAGACTAGCGGGAGCTTGGATGAGCAGTTCTTC; CDR3aa: CASSQTSGSLDEQFF
v_gene: TRBV5-1; len: 14; j_gene: TRBJ1-5; abundance: .; d_gene: .; CDR3nt: TGCGCCAGCAGCTCCGGACAGCCTAATCAGCCCCAGCATTTT; CDR3aa: CASSSGQPNQPQHF
v_gene: TRBV7-2; len: 17; j_gene: TRBJ2-7; abundance: .; d_gene: TRBD2; CDR3nt: TGTGCCAGCAGCTTCGGAGGGCTAGCGGGATTGGCCTACGAGCAGTACTTC; CDR3aa: CASSFGGLAGLAYEQYF
v_gene: TRBV10-1; len: 13; j_gene: TRBJ2-7; abundance: few; d_gene: .; CDR3nt: TGCGCCAGCAGCAACACGGGAACCTACGAGCAGTACTTC; CDR3aa: CASSNTGTYEQYF
v_gene: TRBV28; len: 15; j_gene: TRBJ2-1; abundance: .; d_gene: TRBD2; CDR3nt: TGTGCCAGCAGTTTTTGGTTGGCGGGAGTTGGTGAGCAGTTCTTC; CDR3aa: CASSFWLAGVGEQFF
v_gene: TRBV7-3; len: 13; j_gene: TRBJ2-5; abundance: .; d_gene: .; CDR3nt: TGTGCCAGCAGCGGCGGGCCTGTCGAGACCCAGTACTTC; CDR3aa: CASSGGPVETQYF
v_gene: TRBV10-2; len: 12; j_gene: TRBJ2-3; abundance: .; d_gene: .; CDR3nt: TGCGCCAGCAGTGAGGAGGCAGATACGCAGTATTTT; CDR3aa: CASSEEADTQYF
v_gene: TRBV28; len: 15; j_gene: TRBJ1-2; abundance: .; d_gene: TRBD1; CDR3nt: TGTGCCAGCAGTTCCAGGGGGACAGCTGTCTATGGCTACACCTTC; CDR3aa: CASSSRGTAVYGYTF
v_gene: TRBV23-1; len: 16; j_gene: TRBJ2-7; abundance: .; d_gene: TRBD2; CDR3nt: TGCGCCAGCAGTCACTCCTGGACTAGCGGGAAGGACGAGCAGTACTTC; CDR3aa: CASSHSWTSGKDEQYF
v_gene: TRBV13; len: 15; j_gene: TRBJ2-1; abundance: few; d_gene: TRBD2; CDR3nt: TGTGCCAGCAGCTTACGGCTAGCGGGAACGGTGGCGCAGTTCTTC; CDR3aa: CASSLRLAGTVAQFF
v_gene: TRBV29-1; len: 14; j_gene: TRBJ2-7; abundance: .; d_gene: TRBD2; CDR3nt: TGCAGCGTGGGGGGACTAGCGGGAGTCTACGAGCAGTACTTC; CDR3aa: CSVGGLAGVYEQYF
v_gene: TRBV5-1; len: 15; j_gene: TRBJ1-2; abundance: .; d_gene: TRBD1; CDR3nt: TGCGCCAGCAGCCAAAGCCAATCGACAGGGAACGGCTACACCTTC; CDR3aa: CASSQSQSTGNGYTF
v_gene: TRBV7-9; len: 15; j_gene: TRBJ2-5; abundance: .; d_gene: TRBD1; CDR3nt: TGTGCCAGCAGCCTCCGACAGGGGGCCGGTGGGACCCAGTACTTC; CDR3aa: CASSLRQGAGGTQYF
v_gene: TRBV6-9; len: 14; j_gene: TRBJ2-7; abundance: once; d_gene: .; CDR3nt: TGTGCCAGCAGCTACACGACGGACACCTACGAGCAGTACTTC; CDR3aa: CASSYTTDTYEQYF
v_gene: TRBV6-4; len: 12; j_gene: TRBJ2-7; abundance: .; d_gene: .; CDR3nt: TGTGCCAGCCGGGGGTTTGGCTACGAGCAGTACTTC; CDR3aa: CASRGFGYEQYF
v_gene: TRBV6-5; len: 12; j_gene: TRBJ1-1; abundance: .; d_gene: .; CDR3nt: TGTGCCAGCACCCCCGAGGTCACTGAAGCTTTCTTT; CDR3aa: CASTPEVTEAFF
v_gene: TRBV28; len: 15; j_gene: TRBJ2-5; abundance: .; d_gene: .; CDR3nt: TGTGCCAGCAGTCCGCATGGACAGACCCAAGAGACCCAGTACTTC; CDR3aa: CASSPHGQTQETQYF
v_gene: TRBV4-1; len: 16; j_gene: TRBJ2-1; abundance: .; d_gene: TRBD1; CDR3nt: TGCGCCAGCAGCCAACCGCCCGGGACAGGGGGCTTGGGGCAGTTCTTC; CDR3aa: CASSQPPGTGGLGQFF
v_gene: TRBV18; len: 17; j_gene: TRBJ2-3; abundance: once; d_gene: TRBD2; CDR3nt: TGTGCCAGCTCACCACGAACTAGCGGGACCCGGACAGATACGCAGTATTTT; CDR3aa: CASSPRTSGTRTDTQYF
v_gene: TRBV2; len: 16; j_gene: TRBJ1-2; abundance: .; d_gene: .; CDR3nt: TGTGCCAGCAGTGTATGGGGGGGTACGGCTAACTATGGCTACACCTTC; CDR3aa: CASSVWGGTANYGYTF
v_gene: TRBV20-1; len: 18; j_gene: TRBJ2-7; abundance: .; d_gene: TRBD2; CDR3nt: TGCAGTGCTAGTAATTTCGCCGCTAGCGGGAGCCACACCTACGAGCAGTACTTC; CDR3aa: CSASNFAASGSHTYEQYF
v_gene: TRBV10-3; len: 13; j_gene: TRBJ1-2; abundance: .; d_gene: TRBD1; CDR3nt: TGTGCCATCAGGGGGGACAGGGACGGTGGCTACACCTTC; CDR3aa: CAIRGDRDGGYTF
v_gene: TRBV6-2/TRBV6-3; len: 14; j_gene: TRBJ2-7; abundance: .; d_gene: TRBD2; CDR3nt: TGTGCCAGCAGTTCGCCTAGCGGGGCCTACGAGCAGTACTTC; CDR3aa: CASSSPSGAYEQYF
v_gene: TRBV5-1; len: 12; j_gene: TRBJ2-7; abundance: .; d_gene: .; CDR3nt: TGCGCCAGCAGCGTACAGGGTTACGAGCAGTACTTC; CDR3aa: CASSVQGYEQYF